The text below deals with one TCR beta chain. This entry belongs to a study of shared clonotypes between healthy human individuals. Some clones are missing from TCRdb's copy, which holds only in-frame ones; the method was immunoSEQ multiplex PCR. Of approximately 600,000 clones in the sample, about 95% are singletons; the top ten hold approximately 0.11%. As defined, naive CD8 cells were CD45RO-negative and positively selected for CCR7, with terminally differentiated effector memory CD45RA+ cells excluded. This CDR3 is 15 amino acids long. After removal of 5 bases from V and 3 bases from J, the junction contained 3 bases not matched to a gene. The germline gives CDR1 LNHDA, CDR2 SQIVND (reference sequence).

This TCR was recovered from a woman aged 25 to 39 in good health. The V gene is TRBV19, the J gene TRBJ2-3, with 12 bases that match TRBD2. Sequenced material: naive CD8+ T cells sorted from blood. CDR3 in amino acids: CASSWTSGKTDTQYF. The CDR3 nucleotides read TGTGCCAGTAGTTGGACTAGCGGGAAAACAGATACGCAGTATTTT.